This T cell receptor beta chain was recorded in a study of blood T cell repertoires in COVID-19. Overall study: T cells, B-cell-depleted T cells, or PBMCs supplied cDNA or gDNA.

Measured with immunoSEQ multiplex PCR; TCRdb has only the in-frame clones, and not every one. The top ten clones hold about 5% of a sample with roughly 150,000 clones, around 85% of them seen once. Sequencing was performed on peripheral blood. The TCR comes from a human donor in a cohort sampled during active COVID-19.

CDR3 sequence reads: CASSIREGYYEQYF. The CDR3 nucleotides read TGTGCCAGTAGTATCCGGGAGGGCTACTACGAGCAGTACTTC. The chain employs TRBV19 and TRBJ2-7; 8 bases match TRBD2. Germline CDR1 is LNHDA and CDR2 is SQIVND (reference sequence). The CDR3 sequence is 14 residues long. Unmatched junction bases numbered 4, after V lost 3 bases and J lost 3 bases.